This TCR beta chain was identified in a study of shared clonotypes between healthy human individuals. The CDR3 is made up of 15 amino acids. Germline V gene lookup returns CDR1 SNHLY and CDR2 FYNNEI. V was clipped by 7 bases and J by 2 bases; unmatched bases: 7. Splitting the CD4+ cells yielded a CD45RA+ naive subset and a CD45RA-negative memory subset. Measured with immunoSEQ multiplex PCR; TCRdb has only the in-frame clones, and not every one. Here the sample spans about 2.3 million clones, about 90% being singletons. The receptor's source is a young man in good health. Some clones in this sample may be carry-over from other donors' samples. This chain uses TRBV2 with TRBJ2-1, with 8 nucleotides matching TRBD2. The source material was naive CD4+ T cells from PBMCs. Sample subset: CD45RA+ positively selected. For the CDR3, the DNA is TGTGCCAGCACCCCGGGACTAGTCCCCTACAATGAGCAGTTCTTC. Its translation is CASTPGLVPYNEQFF. Filled out from reference TRBV2 and TRBJ2-1, the complete variable domain reads EPEVTQTPSHQVTQMGQEVILRCVPISNHLYFYWYRQILGQKVEFLVSFYNNEISEKSEIFDDQFSVERPDGSNFTLKIRSTKLEDSAMYFCASTPGLVPYNEQFFGPGTRLTVL.